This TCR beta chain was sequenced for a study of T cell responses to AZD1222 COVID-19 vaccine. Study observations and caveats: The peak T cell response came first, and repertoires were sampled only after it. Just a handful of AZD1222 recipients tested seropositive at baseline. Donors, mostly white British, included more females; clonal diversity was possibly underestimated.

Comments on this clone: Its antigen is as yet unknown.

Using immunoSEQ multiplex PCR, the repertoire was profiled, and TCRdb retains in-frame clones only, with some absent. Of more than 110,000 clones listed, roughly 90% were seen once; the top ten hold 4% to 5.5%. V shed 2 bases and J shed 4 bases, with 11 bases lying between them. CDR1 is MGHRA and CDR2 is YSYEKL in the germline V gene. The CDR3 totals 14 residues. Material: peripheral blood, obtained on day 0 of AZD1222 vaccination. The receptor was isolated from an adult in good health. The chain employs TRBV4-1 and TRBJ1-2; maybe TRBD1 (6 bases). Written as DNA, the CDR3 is TGCGCCAGCAGCCAAACAGGGTTGGCCTATGGCTACACCTTC. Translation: CASSQTGLAYGYTF.